These 31 T cell receptor beta chains share one sample of origin, sequenced in a study of blood T cell repertoires in COVID-19. The protocol was immunoSEQ multiplex PCR, while the TCRdb copy is restricted to in-frame clones and leaves out a portion. The top ten clones hold about 4.8% of a sample with roughly 360,000 clones, around 83% of them seen once. The sample was PBMCs or T cells enriched from blood (not recorded which). All receptors come from a woman aged 45 to 65 who had recovered from COVID-19.

J is TRBJ1-5 and V is TRBV7-2; D not resolved. CDR3 length: 13 amino acids. Trimming pared 8 bases from V and 7 bases from J, leaving 15 bases between. Germline V lookup: CDR1 SGHTA, CDR2 FQGNSA. CDR3: CASRGGPGQPQHF. The CDR3 DNA reads as TGTGCCAGCCGTGGAGGGCCGGGCCAGCCCCAGCATTTT.

The chain combines TRBV7-8 with TRBJ2-4; TRBD2 is a possible D gene (5 bases). The V gene lost 0 bases and the J gene lost 9 bases, with 12 bases spanning the gap. CDR1 is SGHVS, CDR2 FQNEAQ, per germline. The CDR3 is 14 residues long. CDR3 amino acids: CASSLAKGEGIQYF. The CDR3, as DNA: TGTGCCAGCAGCTTAGCGAAGGGAGAGGGCATTCAGTACTTC.

This clone is medium-sized (0.01 to 0.1%) by share. The chain is built from TRBV7-3 and TRBJ2-1; 8 nucleotides match TRBD2. The V segment lost 5 bases and the J segment 4 bases; nucleotides outside the gene matches: 1. Per germline, CDR1 SGHTA and CDR2 FQGTGA. The CDR3 extends over 13 amino acids. The CDR3 spells CASSEREYNEQFF. CDR3 sequence (DNA): TGTGCCAGCAGCGAGCGGGAGTACAATGAGCAGTTCTTC.

The V and J genes are TRBV19 and TRBJ2-1; 11 nucleotides align to TRBD2. Losses at the gene ends were 3 bases for V and 8 bases for J; bases not matched to a gene: 9. Germline CDR1 LNHDA, CDR2 SQIVND (reference sequence). The CDR3 consists of 16 residues. The CDR3 spells CASSMWLAGGGDEQFF. CDR3 nucleotide sequence: TGTGCCAGTAGTATGTGGCTAGCGGGAGGAGGCGATGAGCAGTTCTTC. The full variable domain, its missing parts supplied by reference TRBV19 and TRBJ2-1, is DGGITQSPKYLFRKEGQNVTLSCEQNLNHDAMYWYRQDPGQGLRLIYYSQIVNDFQKGDIAEGYSVSREKKESFPLTVTSAQKNPTAFYLCASSMWLAGGGDEQFFGPGTRLTVL.

The genes are TRBV2 and TRBJ1-1, with 9 positions matching TRBD1. This CDR3 comprises 14 residues. V gave up 6 bases and J gave up 2 bases; unmatched junction bases: 4. Germline assignment: CDR1 SNHLY and CDR2 FYNNEI. DNA of the CDR3: TGTGCCAGCAGCACGGGACAGGGTAACACTGAAGCTTTCTTT. Translated: CASSTGQGNTEAFF.

This sequence joins TRBV11-2 and TRBJ2-3, with unresolved D. Trimming took off 1 base at V and 5 bases at J, with 19 bases between the two ends. This CDR3 contains 17 residues. CDR1 is SGHAT and CDR2 is FQNNGV in the germline V gene. The CDR3 reads CASSLVTRFSRGDTQYF. CDR3 in DNA: TGTGCCAGCAGCTTAGTTACTCGGTTCTCGAGAGGAGATACGCAGTATTTT.

The V gene is TRBV7-2, the J gene TRBJ2-1, with 8 bases matching TRBD2. Germline lookup yields CDR1 SGHTA and CDR2 FQGNSA. J lost 7 bases, V lost 5 bases, and 10 bases had no gene match. The CDR3 has 15 residues. The CDR3 coding sequence is TGTGCCAGCAGCCATCGACGGGAGGGTTTAAATGAGCAGTTCTTC. This gives the protein CASSHRREGLNEQFF.

The CDR3 is CASSLDLTEAFF. The CDR3 DNA sequence: TGTGCCAGCAGCTTGGATCTAACTGAAGCTTTCTTT. The chain links TRBV5-4 to TRBJ1-1; D gene uncertain. Germline-derived CDR1 and CDR2 are SGHNT and YYREEE (reference sequence). The ends were cut back, 0 bases at V and 5 bases at J, with 5 bases in the middle. This CDR3 is built from 12 residues.

The genes are TRBV2 and TRBJ1-4, with D possibly matching TRBD1 (5 bases). With 7 bases removed from V and 4 bases from J, the gap between germline ends came to 10 bases. Germline V lookup: CDR1 SNHLY, CDR2 FYNNEI. This CDR3 comprises 13 residues. CDR3 loop: CASKTANNEKLFF. CDR3 in DNA: TGTGCCAGCAAGACAGCGAATAATGAAAAACTGTTTTTT.

This clone was observed a few times. The chain is built from TRBV5-4 and TRBJ1-2; 7 nucleotides agree with TRBD1. This CDR3 contains 13 residues. The V gene's germline CDR1 is SGHNT and CDR2 YYREEE (reference sequence). Germline trimming cut 2 bases from V and 6 bases from J; bases unmatched to any gene: 4. CDR3 in amino acids: CASSLGQADGYTF. Here the CDR3 DNA reads TGTGCCAGCAGCTTAGGACAGGCCGATGGCTACACCTTC. Combining the CDR3 with reference TRBV5-4 and TRBJ1-2 gives the whole variable domain ETGVTQSPTHLIKTRGQQVTLRCSSQSGHNTVSWYQQALGQGPQFIFQYYREEENGRGNFPPRFSGLQFPNYSSELNVNALELDDSALYLCASSLGQADGYTFGSGTRLTVV.

The DNA of the CDR3 is TGCGCCAGCAGCCAAGGGGCAGGGGCTTATGGCTACACCTTC. Translation gives CASSQGAGAYGYTF. This sequence joins TRBV4-1 and TRBJ1-2; D is perhaps TRBD1 (6 bases). Trimming pared 1 base from V and 5 bases from J, leaving 11 bases between. Germline V CDR1 and CDR2: MGHRA, YSYEKL. The CDR3 has 14 amino acids.

This clone was detected only once. The V gene is TRBV6-2 or TRBV6-3, the J gene TRBJ1-5; TRBD1 matches 7 bases. This CDR3 spans 13 amino acids. Looked up from germline, CDR1 is MNHEY and CDR2 is SVGEGT. Unmatched junction bases numbered 6, after V lost 6 bases and J lost 7 bases. CDR3 residues: CASSSTGNQPQHF. Written as DNA, the CDR3 is TGTGCCAGCAGCTCGACAGGGAACCAGCCCCAGCATTTT.

This sequence joins TRBV27 and TRBJ1-1; unclear D gene. The CDR3 is 15 residues long. Trimming cost V 2 bases and J 1 base, with 11 bases left between them. Germline V CDR1 and CDR2: MNHEY, SMNVEV (reference sequence). The CDR3 sequence is CASSLTGFSNTEAFF. For the CDR3, the DNA is TGTGCCAGCAGTTTAACGGGGTTTTCGAACACTGAAGCTTTCTTT.

The chain recombines TRBV5-1 with TRBJ1-4; 8 nucleotides align to TRBD1. The length of the CDR3 is 15 residues. Per the germline V gene, CDR1 is SGHRS and CDR2 is YFSETQ. Losses at the gene ends were 4 bases for V and 2 bases for J; bases not matched to a gene: 4. The CDR3 spells CASSLQGATNEKLFF. The DNA for the CDR3 is TGCGCCAGCAGCCTGCAGGGGGCGACTAATGAAAAACTGTTTTTT.

This clone was detected once. The chain joins TRBV19 to TRBJ1-6, with TRBD1 identical over 7 bases. Germline V CDR1 and CDR2: LNHDA, SQIVND (reference sequence). The CDR3 has 15 amino acids. V was pared by 7 bases and J by 6 bases, with 9 bases of the junction left unmatched. CDR3 residues: CASTTDRFGNSPLHF. CDR3 in DNA: TGTGCCAGTACCACGGACAGGTTCGGTAATTCACCCCTCCACTTT. The full variable domain, with the rest looked up from reference TRBV19 and TRBJ1-6, is DGGITQSPKYLFRKEGQNVTLSCEQNLNHDAMYWYRQDPGQGLRLIYYSQIVNDFQKGDIAEGYSVSREKKESFPLTVTSAQKNPTAFYLCASTTDRFGNSPLHFGNGTRLTVT.

The chain recombines TRBV2 with TRBJ2-7, with D perhaps TRBD1 (5 bases). Trimming stripped 6 bases from V and 7 bases from J, with 10 bases between. CDR3 length equals 11 residues. Germline V CDR1 and CDR2: SNHLY, FYNNEI. The CDR3 loop is CASSLQGEQYF. The CDR3 nucleotides read TGTGCCAGCAGCCTCCAGGGTGAGCAGTACTTC.

CDR3 loop: CASSVARLNTEAFF. CDR3 sequence (DNA): TGTGCCAGCAGTGTGGCCAGACTTAACACTGAAGCTTTCTTT. This chain joins TRBV2 and TRBJ1-1; D is unclear. V lost 4 bases and J lost 2, with 11 bases in between. The CDR3 sequence is 14 residues long. Germline CDR1 is SNHLY and CDR2 is FYNNEI. Full variable domain (outside the CDR3, taken from reference TRBV2 and TRBJ1-1): EPEVTQTPSHQVTQMGQEVILRCVPISNHLYFYWYRQILGQKVEFLVSFYNNEISEKSEIFDDQFSVERPDGSNFTLKIRSTKLEDSAMYFCASSVARLNTEAFFGQGTRLTVV.

The J gene is TRBJ2-2, the V gene TRBV27; 7 bases map to TRBD1. The CDR3 is 16 amino acids. The J segment lost 6 bases and the V segment lost 6 bases, leaving 13 bases of the junction unmatched. Germline V lookup: CDR1 MNHEY, CDR2 SMNVEV (reference sequence). CDR3 DNA sequence: TGTGCCAGCAGATGGACAGGCCAACTAATGCCCGGGGAGCTGTTTTTT. Amino acids: CASRWTGQLMPGELFF.

This CDR3 reads CASSLTGSGQGTYGYTF. The DNA of the CDR3 is TGTGCCAGCAGCCTAACTGGGAGCGGACAGGGGACCTATGGCTACACCTTC. The chain joins TRBV7-2 to TRBJ1-2, with 9 bases aligning to TRBD1. Germline CDR1 and CDR2: SGHTA and FQGNSA. Trimming took 5 bases from V and 4 from J; bases not matched to a gene: 14. CDR3 size: 17 residues. The whole variable domain, filled in from reference TRBV7-2 and TRBJ1-2, reads GAGVSQSPSNKVTEKGKDVELRCDPISGHTALYWYRQSLGQGLEFLIYFQGNSAPDKSGLPSDRFSAERTGGSVSTLTIQRTQQEDSAVYLCASSLTGSGQGTYGYTFGSGTRLTVV.

There are many counts of this clone. This chain connects TRBV4-2 to TRBJ2-3; weak D call: TRBD2 (5 bases). Trimming cost V 0 bases and J 1 base, with 11 bases left between them. The germline CDR1 and CDR2 sequences are LGHNA and YNFKEQ. This CDR3 has 16 amino acids. CDR3: CASSQEASPRTDTQYF. CDR3 bases: TGTGCCAGCAGCCAAGAGGCTAGCCCCCGCACAGATACGCAGTATTTT.

This clone was observed a few times. This chain connects TRBV19 to TRBJ2-2; TRBD2 matches 7 bases. Germline V gene lookup returns CDR1 LNHDA and CDR2 SQIVND (reference sequence). The CDR3 covers 14 residues. The J segment lost 6 bases and the V segment lost 5 bases, leaving 6 bases of the junction unmatched. CDR3 coding DNA: TGTGCCAGTAGTTCGTGGACTAGTCCCGGGGAGCTGTTTTTT. It codes for CASSSWTSPGELFF.

In DNA, the CDR3 is TGTGCCAGCAGGGGACAGGGCTCCTACGAGCAGTACTTC. This sequence encodes CASRGQGSYEQYF. The chain recombines TRBV11-1 with TRBJ2-7, with TRBD1 identical over 9 bases. CDR1 is SGHAT and CDR2 is FQDESV in the germline V gene (reference sequence). The junction had 0 bases not matched to a gene; V was cut back by 6 bases and J by 0 bases. CDR3 length: 13 residues.

This clone was found a few times. The J gene is TRBJ1-2, the V gene TRBV19, with TRBD1 matching over 7 bases. Germline V gene sequence: CDR1 LNHDA, CDR2 SQIVND (reference sequence). With 6 bases clipped from V and 8 bases from J, the junction kept 9 bases outside the gene matches. The CDR3 is made up of 13 amino acids. CDR3 bases: TGTGCCAGTAGGGGACAGTCCGCGGAGGGCTACACCTTC. This gives the protein CASRGQSAEGYTF.

This clone occurred once. The rearrangement links TRBV4-1 to TRBJ2-7; 9 bases line up with TRBD2. Unmatched junction bases numbered 12, after V lost 6 bases and J lost 6 bases. CDR3 size: 15 residues. The germline V gene encodes CDR1 MGHRA and CDR2 YSYEKL. Here the CDR3 reads CASRFRIAGVFEQYF. CDR3 DNA: TGCGCCAGCAGGTTTCGGATAGCGGGAGTGTTCGAGCAGTACTTC.

The rearrangement joins TRBV7-8 to TRBJ1-5, with TRBD1 matching over 8 bases. CDR3 length: 15 residues. The trim removed 1 base at V and 7 bases at J, leaving 6 bases unmatched. Germline V gene data show CDR1 as SGHVS and CDR2 as FQNEAQ. CDR3 amino acids: CASSLGQGKNQPQHF. Here the CDR3 DNA reads TGTGCCAGCAGCTTAGGACAGGGGAAGAACCAGCCCCAGCATTTT.

This chain links TRBV4-1 with TRBJ1-2; TRBD1 is a possible D gene (6 bases). Germline-derived CDR1 and CDR2 are MGHRA and YSYEKL. V was clipped by 0 bases and J by 4 bases, with 18 bases between them. This CDR3 region has 17 residues. In DNA form, the CDR3 reads TGCGCCAGCAGCCAAGATACCGTCGAGGCAGGGGCCTATGGCTACACCTTC. It is translated as CASSQDTVEAGAYGYTF.

The chain is built from TRBV6-5 and TRBJ2-3; tentatively, D is TRBD1 (6 bases). Germline loops: CDR1 MNHEY, CDR2 SVGAGI. This CDR3 contains 13 residues. V lost 2 bases, J lost 4 bases, and 7 bases lay in between. Here the CDR3 reads CASSYGQSDTQYF. As DNA, the CDR3 is TGTGCCAGCAGTTACGGACAGTCAGATACGCAGTATTTT.

The chain employs TRBV2 and TRBJ1-1; D possibly corresponds to TRBD1 (5 bases). Trimming cost V 6 bases and J 5 bases, with 10 bases left between them. From germline, CDR1 is SNHLY and CDR2 FYNNEI. The CDR3 consists of 12 residues. CDR3 sequence reads: CASRFGGTEAFF. In nucleotides, the CDR3 is TGTGCCAGCAGATTCGGGGGAACTGAAGCTTTCTTT. The complete variable domain, with remaining parts taken from reference TRBV2 and TRBJ1-1, reads EPEVTQTPSHQVTQMGQEVILRCVPISNHLYFYWYRQILGQKVEFLVSFYNNEISEKSEIFDDQFSVERPDGSNFTLKIRSTKLEDSAMYFCASRFGGTEAFFGQGTRLTVV.

V gene TRBV30 combines with J gene TRBJ1-2; D perhaps matches TRBD1 (6 bases). This CDR3 comprises 16 residues. Germline V CDR1 and CDR2: GTSNPN, SVGIG (reference sequence). V dropped 0 bases and J dropped 5 bases, with 19 bases sitting between them. The DNA for the CDR3 is TGTGCCTGGAGTGTACGTGGAAGTCGAGGGGGATATGGCTACACCTTC. Its protein is CAWSVRGSRGGYGYTF.

The V call is TRBV20-1, the J call TRBJ1-2; D ambiguous. Germline V gives CDR1 DFQATT, CDR2 SNEGSKA (reference sequence). V lost 6 bases to trimming and J lost 8 bases, with 13 bases between them. The CDR3 spans 11 residues. The CDR3 reads CSAPGPRGYTF. The CDR3 DNA sequence: TGCAGTGCACCGGGTCCTAGAGGCTACACCTTC.

The chain carries TRBV30 and TRBJ2-1; TRBD2 matches 10 bases. Germline V gene lookup returns CDR1 GTSNPN and CDR2 SVGIG (reference sequence). Losses at the gene ends were 2 bases for V and 0 bases for J; bases not matched to a gene: 7. This CDR3 is built from 17 residues. CDR3 in amino acids: CAWSSSGGLSSYNEQFF. The CDR3 region has the DNA TGTGCCTGGAGTTCTAGCGGGGGCCTAAGCTCCTACAATGAGCAGTTCTTC. The full variable domain, in which reference TRBV30 and TRBJ2-1 provide the parts outside the CDR3, is SQTIHQWPATLVQPVGSPLSLECTVEGTSNPNLYWYRQAAGRGLQLLFYSVGIGQISSEVPQNLSASRPQDRQFILSSKKLLLSDSGFYLCAWSSSGGLSSYNEQFFGPGTRLTVL.